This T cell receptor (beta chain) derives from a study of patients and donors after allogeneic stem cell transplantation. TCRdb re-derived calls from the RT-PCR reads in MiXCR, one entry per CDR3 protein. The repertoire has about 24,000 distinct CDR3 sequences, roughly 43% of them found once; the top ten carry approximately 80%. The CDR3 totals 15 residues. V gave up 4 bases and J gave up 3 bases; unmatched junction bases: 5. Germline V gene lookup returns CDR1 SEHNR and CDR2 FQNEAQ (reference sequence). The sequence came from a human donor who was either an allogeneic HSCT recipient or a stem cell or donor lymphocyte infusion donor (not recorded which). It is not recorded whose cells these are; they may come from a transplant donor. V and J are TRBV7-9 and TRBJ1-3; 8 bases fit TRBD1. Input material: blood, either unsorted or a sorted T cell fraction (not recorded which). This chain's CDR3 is CASSSGGLGGNTIYF. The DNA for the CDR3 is TGTGCCAGCAGCTCAGGGGGCCTAGGTGGAAACACCATATATTTT.